Included here is one TCR beta chain sequence, with context. The clone's antigen remains unknown. Qualities for individual bases were not recorded, and no much larger clone is one base off. This sample is drawn from a study of blood T cell repertoires in COVID-19 (dated by TCRdb to the early 2020s). Looking at the study overall: The collaborator samples originated in the United States, Italy and Spain and spanned the acute and convalescent phases of COVID-19. Nearly every sample came with metadata listing a de-identified subject ID, COVID-19 status, age in years and sex. Where available, HLA class I and class II types were taken from metadata supplied by the sample provider and were not determined by assay-based typing. The samples were drawn from the first 160 participants of the ongoing ImmuneRACE study and from 1,254 subjects provided by 6 global collaborators. The prospective study material was composed of cDNA or gDNA derived from T cells, B-cell-depleted T cells, or PBMCs. The repertoires were released in a freely available public database intended as a resource for research on the immune response to SARS-CoV-2. The dataset comprised deeply sampled blood TCRbeta repertoires from subjects exposed to, actively infected with, or recovered from COVID-19. General conclusions and limits of the study: The amount of clinical and demographic metadata varied by source and participant and was provided uncurated.

Each collaborating institution followed its own protocols to collect whole blood in K2EDTA tubes. For TCRbeta analysis, collaborator samples were shipped as frozen whole blood, as isolated PBMCs, or as DNA extracted from either sample type. TCRbeta CDR3 regions were amplified from genomic DNA by means of the immunoSEQ Assay, a bias-controlled multiplex PCR. Per the source publication's procedure: Within the assay, amplification of reference gene primers was used to estimate how many nucleated cells each sample contained. Sequence reads were collapsed and filtered to measure the absolute abundance of every unique TCRbeta CDR3 rearrangement. For each sample, productive Simpson clonality was calculated by taking the square root of Simpson's diversity index across productive rearrangements. This immuneACCESS table, as held by TCRdb, lists in-frame sequences with V and J called but not all clones. Of the missing ones, under half trace to an unresolved V gene in checked studies; the others have no known cause. D and trimming were read from the DNA, whereas the V and J calls and clone size are those reported in that table. The sample table lists approximately 150,000 clones, 75% to 85% of them with a count of one. The ten biggest clones cover roughly 10% of the sample.

The sample comprised peripheral blood. This TCR came from a man aged 60-69 years with active or convalescent COVID-19.

Here the CDR3 is given as CSTRGATNEKLFF. The nucleotide sequence reads as follows: TGCAGCACAAGGGGCGCAACTAATGAAAAACTGTTTTTT. Recombination linked TRBV29-1 to TRBJ1-4; a weak D assignment points to TRBD1 (5 bases agree). Sequences SQVTM (CDR1) and ANQGSEA (CDR2) are obtained from the germline V gene. Trimming removed 8 bases from V and 0 bases from J, leaving 10 bases between the germline ends. Reading from cysteine to phenylalanine, the CDR3 counts 13 amino acids. Here the CDR3 DNA is all that survives: 39 bases in frame from base 1.